The 10 T cell receptor beta chains reported below all come from one sample, sequenced in a study of Graves' ophthalmopathy and Graves' hyperthyroidism. Amplification from RNA transcripts yielded the TCR beta CDR3 regions. Second-round multiplex PCR came after a first-round RT-PCR that employed HTBI primers. TCRdb called the multiplex PCR reads again in MiXCR, with one record for every CDR3 protein. The table lists about 370,000 distinct CDR3 sequences, approximately 18% of them singletons. The sample consisted of peripheral blood. The receptor source for this set is an adult woman with stable Graves' hyperthyroidism.

This clonotype was recorded at least ten times. This CDR3 reads CASSPGGTGELFF. CDR3 in DNA: TGTGCCAGCTCACCAGGGGGAACCGGGGAGCTGTTTTTT. The chain uses TRBV18 and TRBJ2-2; D might be TRBD1 or TRBD2, each matching 5 bases. Germline CDR1 reads KGHSH; CDR2 reads LQKENI. There are 13 residues in the CDR3. Between the trimmed V and J ends, which lost 2 bases and 5 bases, there was a span of 6 bases.

This clonotype appeared many times. The chain couples TRBV30 to TRBJ1-6; D is undetermined. Trimming stripped 3 bases from V and 10 bases from J, with 13 bases between. The CDR3 is 13 residues long. Germline assignment: CDR1 GTSNPN and CDR2 SVGIG (reference sequence). The CDR3 coding sequence is TGTGCCTGGAGCGCAACCCGGGGATCACCCCTCCACTTT. As protein: CAWSATRGSPLHF.

This clonotype was counted only a few times. V gene TRBV6-1 combines with J gene TRBJ2-7, with D perhaps matching TRBD2 (5 bases). The CDR3 has 11 amino acids. Germline CDR1 is MNHNS and CDR2 is SASEGT. Trimming pared 2 bases from V and 7 bases from J, leaving 6 bases between. DNA of the CDR3: TGTGCCAGCAGTGAACTAGCAGAGCAGTACTTC. It translates to CASSELAEQYF.

Many counts were recorded for this clonotype. The chain uses TRBV28 and TRBJ2-7; 9 positions match TRBD2. V shed 2 bases, J shed 12 bases, and the junction held 14 bases outside the gene matches. This CDR3 has 15 amino acids. In germline, CDR1 is MDHEN, CDR2 SYDVKM. DNA of the CDR3: TGTGCCAGCAGTTTAAGTTTGGCGGGAGGGCCTACGGTGTACTTC. This gives the protein CASSLSLAGGPTVYF.

As concerns this clonotype: A read error may be the cause here, since a much bigger clone is one base away. The gene calls are TRBV25-1 and TRBJ1-1; D possibly corresponds to TRBD1 (5 bases). Germline lookup yields CDR1 MGHDK and CDR2 SYGVNS. Trimming shortened V by 6 bases and J by 6 bases, and 11 bases separated the two germline ends. The CDR3 is made up of 12 amino acids. CDR3 in amino acids: CASRGRSAEAFF. For the CDR3, the DNA is TGTGCCAGCAGGGGACGGAGTGCTGAAGCTTTCTTT. The full variable domain, with the rest looked up from reference TRBV25-1 and TRBJ1-1, is EADIYQTPRYLVIGTGKKITLECSQTMGHDKMYWYQQDPGMELHLIHYSYGVNSTEKGDLSSESTVSRIRTEHFPLTLESARPSHTSQYLCASRGRSAEAFFGQGTRLTVV.

This clonotype was observed at least ten times. The genes are TRBV24-1 and TRBJ2-7; 8 bases are shared with TRBD2. Germline CDR1 reads KGHDR; CDR2 reads SFDVKD. The CDR3 spans 16 residues. Trimming removed 0 bases from V and 11 bases from J; junction bases left unmatched: 14. DNA of the CDR3: TGTGCCACCAGTGATTTGCATTCTTCGGGAGGGCCGGTGAAGTACTTC. Amino acid sequence: CATSDLHSSGGPVKYF.

This clonotype was observed many times. The rearrangement links TRBV12-3 or TRBV12-4 to TRBJ2-7; TRBD2 agrees at 7 bases. The CDR3 is 13 amino acids. After removal of 5 bases from V and 3 bases from J, the junction contained 4 bases not matched to a gene. CDR3 loop: CASSAGRGYEQYF. The CDR3 DNA reads TGTGCCAGCAGTGCAGGGAGGGGCTACGAGCAGTACTTC.

This clonotype was counted between two and nine times. V is TRBV14 and J is TRBJ2-4; D remains unclear. The CDR3 spans 13 residues. V gave up 2 bases and J gave up 12 bases, with 14 bases separating them. Germline CDR1 reads SGHDN; CDR2 reads FVKESK. The DNA of the CDR3 is TGTGCCAGCAGCCAATCAGTGGGCCCTAATCAGTACTTC. Translating it yields CASSQSVGPNQYF.

This clonotype was recorded many times. The chain recombines TRBV28 with TRBJ2-7, with D tentatively TRBD2 (6 bases). The CDR3 runs to 14 residues. With 6 bases removed from V and 3 bases from J, the gap between germline ends came to 15 bases. CDR1 is MDHEN and CDR2 is SYDVKM in the germline V gene. CDR3: CASRRTGDFYEQYF. Here the CDR3 DNA reads TGTGCCAGCAGACGGACTGGGGACTTCTACGAGCAGTACTTC.

In its sample, this clonotype was seen many times. The rearrangement links TRBV29-1 to TRBJ2-5, with 12 bases identical to TRBD1. The germline gives CDR1 SQVTM, CDR2 ANQGSEA. This CDR3 spans 14 amino acids. J lost 5 bases, V lost 5 bases, and 6 bases had no gene match. The CDR3 DNA reads as TGCAGCGTTAGGGACAGGGGGCATGCGGAGACCCAGTACTTC. It specifies CSVRDRGHAETQYF.